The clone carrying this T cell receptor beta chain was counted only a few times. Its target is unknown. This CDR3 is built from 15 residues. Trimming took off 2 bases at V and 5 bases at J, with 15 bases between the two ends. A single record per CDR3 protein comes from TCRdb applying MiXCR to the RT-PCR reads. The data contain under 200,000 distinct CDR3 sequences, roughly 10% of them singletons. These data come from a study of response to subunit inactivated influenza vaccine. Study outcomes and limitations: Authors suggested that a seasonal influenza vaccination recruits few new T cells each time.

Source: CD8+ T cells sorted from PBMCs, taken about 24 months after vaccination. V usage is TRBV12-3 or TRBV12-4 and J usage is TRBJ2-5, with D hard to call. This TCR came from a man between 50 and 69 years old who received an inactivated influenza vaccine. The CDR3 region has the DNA TGTGCCAGCAGTTTAAACTGGGCCTCTGGGGAGACCCAGTACTTC. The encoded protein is CASSLNWASGETQYF.